These 9 T cell receptor beta chains originate from one sample sequenced in a study of cytomegalovirus exposure and HLA in healthy donors. Use of 60 Vbeta and 13 Jbeta primers characterized the PCR. TCRdb's table, derived via immunoSEQ multiplex PCR, lists solely in-frame clones and lacks some. The sample lists over 25,000 clones, about 60% occurring once. Sequencing was done on a sample of PBMCs. The receptors were sampled from a male donor in good health and CMV-seropositive.

Note on this clone: Mismatch with germline at one junction end may stem from a read error. V usage is TRBV12-5 and J usage is TRBJ1-1; perhaps TRBD1 as D (6 bases). Germline-derived CDR1 and CDR2 are LGHNT and FRNRAP. The CDR3 extends over 19 amino acids. The CDR3 sequence is CASGLVVTAQGLMNTGAFF. The CDR3 bases are TGTGCTAGTGGTTTGGTGGTAACTGCACAGGGCCTGATGAACACTGGAGCTTTCTTT.

The table lists this clone with a few counts. This rearrangement joins TRBV25-1 to TRBJ1-2; maybe TRBD1 (5 bases). Trimming removed 2 bases at V and 2 bases at J, with 6 bases between. Germline V lookup: CDR1 MGHDK, CDR2 SYGVNS. CDR3 length: 13 amino acids. Written as DNA, the CDR3 is TGTGCCAGCAGTGAAGGGGGGAACTATGGCTACACCTTC. It is translated as CASSEGGNYGYTF.

The chain joins TRBV28 to TRBJ2-6; 12 bases match TRBD1. The CDR3 covers 18 residues. Germline assignment: CDR1 MDHEN and CDR2 SYDVKM. V lost 6 bases to trimming and J lost 2 bases; unmatched junction nucleotides: 8. The CDR3 region is CASRSAGTGGAGANVLTF. The DNA for the CDR3 is TGTGCCAGCAGATCAGCCGGGACAGGGGGCGCTGGGGCCAACGTCCTGACTTTC. The variable domain in full, with the rest retrieved from reference TRBV28 and TRBJ2-6, is DVKVTQSSRYLVKRTGEKVFLECVQDMDHENMFWYRQDPGLGLRLIYFSYDVKMKEKGDIPEGYSVSREKKERFSLILESASTNQTSMYLCASRSAGTGGAGANVLTFGAGSRLTVL.

This chain joins TRBV5-1 and TRBJ2-7, with D unclear. CDR1 and CDR2 from the germline V gene are SGHRS and YFSETQ. With 1 base removed from V and 2 bases from J, the gap between germline ends came to 10 bases. The CDR3 has 14 amino acids. The CDR3 bases are TGCGCCAGCAGCTTGTATTTCGCTACCTACGAGCAGTACTTC. Translation: CASSLYFATYEQYF.

This clone was seen more than once but under ten times. CDR3 residues: CASSQSRGRVAEAFF. As DNA, the CDR3 is TGCGCCAGCAGTCAATCCAGGGGGCGAGTGGCTGAAGCTTTCTTT. J is TRBJ1-1 and V is TRBV23-1; 8 nucleotides align to TRBD1. TRBV23-1 is identified as an open reading frame with a role that is uncertain. V dropped 0 bases and J dropped 6; count of bases not matched to a gene: 6. The CDR3 sequence is 15 residues long.

The chain joins TRBV6-1 to TRBJ2-5; D is undetermined. The V and J ends lost 6 bases and 7 bases respectively, with 21 bases between them. CDR1 is MNHNS, CDR2 SASEGT, per germline. The CDR3 is 15 amino acids. The CDR3 DNA is TGTGCCAGCAGCTTTACCTTGGAACTGCGCGGGACCCAGTACTTC. Amino acid sequence: CASSFTLELRGTQYF.

The chain couples TRBV6-5 to TRBJ2-1; the match to TRBD2 covers 10 bases. Trimming took 9 bases from V and 8 from J; bases not matched to a gene: 10. CDR3 length: 14 amino acids. Germline CDR1 is MNHEY and CDR2 is SVGAGI. The CDR3 protein is CASSSGRGGDEQFF. CDR3 DNA sequence: TGTGCCAGTTCTAGCGGGAGAGGGGGGGATGAGCAGTTCTTC.

The chain uses TRBV7-8 and TRBJ2-7; TRBD2 aligns across 13 bases. The V and J ends lost 5 bases and 0 bases, in that order; junction bases with no gene match: 10. The CDR3 totals 18 residues. Per the germline V gene, CDR1 is SGHVS and CDR2 is FQNEAQ. The CDR3 nucleotides read TGTGCCAGCAGCCCCAGAGGGACTAGCGGGGCCAGCTCCTACGAGCAGTACTTC. Protein: CASSPRGTSGASSYEQYF.

This clone has just a few counts. The CDR3 DNA reads TGCGCCAGCTCCCGAGGGATAAAGCAGCCCCAGCATTTT. It codes for CASSRGIKQPQHF. J is TRBJ1-5 and V is TRBV5-1; D is ambiguous. The CDR3 is 13 residues long. Trimming took off 7 bases at V and 7 bases at J, with 15 bases between the two ends. Per the germline V gene, CDR1 is SGHRS and CDR2 is YFSETQ.